These 3 T cell receptor beta chains came from one sample sequenced in a study of cytomegalovirus exposure and HLA in healthy donors. The primer mix had 60 Vbeta and 13 Jbeta primers. Clones were sequenced by immunoSEQ multiplex PCR, and TCRdb holds only the in-frame ones, with some missing. Of approximately 140,000 clones in the sample, approximately 82% are singletons; the top ten hold around 3%. The sequenced sample was PBMCs. The receptor set was obtained from a boy aged 2 to 10 in good health and CMV-seronegative.

V usage is TRBV6-1 and J usage is TRBJ2-1; TRBD2 is a possible D gene (7 bases). Trimming pared 4 bases from V and 9 bases from J, leaving 19 bases between. CDR3 length: 15 residues. Germline loops: CDR1 MNHNS, CDR2 SASEGT. The CDR3 bases are TGTGCCAGCAGTGTGTACGCAGGGGAGGGTGGTGAGCAGTTCTTC. Amino acid sequence: CASSVYAGEGGEQFF.

This chain connects TRBV7-8 to TRBJ1-1; tentative D call: TRBD1 (6 bases). Germline loops: CDR1 SGHVS, CDR2 FQNEAQ. V was clipped by 5 bases and J by 4 bases, with 11 bases between them. The CDR3 covers 13 residues. CDR3 residues: CASSPTGSTEAFF. The CDR3 nucleotides read TGTGCCAGCAGCCCCACAGGGAGCACTGAAGCTTTCTTT.

This clone occurred a few times. The CDR3 nucleotides are TGTGCCAGTAGTCCGTCGGGACTCCCGCCGGGGAACTATGGCTACACCTTC. This codes for CASSPSGLPPGNYGYTF. This chain joins TRBV19 and TRBJ1-2; D may be TRBD1 (5 bases). Deletions cut 5 bases from V and 2 bases from J, with 21 bases between. CDR1 and CDR2 (germline): LNHDA, SQIVND (reference sequence). The CDR3 contains 17 residues. Full variable domain (outside the CDR3, taken from reference TRBV19 and TRBJ1-2): DGGITQSPKYLFRKEGQNVTLSCEQNLNHDAMYWYRQDPGQGLRLIYYSQIVNDFQKGDIAEGYSVSREKKESFPLTVTSAQKNPTAFYLCASSPSGLPPGNYGYTFGSGTRLTVV.